These 22 T cell receptor beta chains were all obtained from the same sample, sequenced in a study of regulatory T cells in long-lasting Graves disease. Relying on iRepertoire HTBI primers and Arm-PCR of CDR3 regions, the team built TCR beta libraries. In TCRdb, the multiplex PCR reads were re-called with MiXCR into one record per CDR3 protein. Of 520,000 or so distinct CDR3 sequences listed, approximately 12% were seen once; the top ten hold about 8.3%. Regarding time point: newly diagnosed GD, antithyroid drugs for less than 3 months. RNA from PBMCs was the source of the TCR library. These data are also associated with another study on T cells in Graves' hyperthyroidism and ophthalmopathy.

The sample in question was peripheral blood mononuclear cells (PBMCs), obtained at new diagnosis, from a patient treated with antithyroid drugs. Every receptor here comes from a woman aged 25 to 39 with Graves disease.

About this clonotype itself: This may stem from a read error, because a much larger clone lies one nucleotide away. J is TRBJ1-2 and V is TRBV27; D remains ambiguous. From germline, CDR1 is MNHEY and CDR2 SMNVEV (reference sequence). The CDR3 is made up of 14 amino acids. The ends were cut back, 5 bases at V and 4 bases at J, with 14 bases in the middle. Written as DNA, the CDR3 is TGTGCCAGCAGTGATTGGACGAAATCCTATGGCTACACCTTC. Protein sequence: CASSDWTKSYGYTF.

This clonotype has a count of ten or more. This chain uses TRBV6-1 with TRBJ2-7, with a tentative D call TRBD2 (5 bases). The CDR3 consists of 14 residues. Germline V gene lookup returns CDR1 MNHNS and CDR2 SASEGT. V dropped 1 base and J dropped 2 bases, with 9 bases sitting between them. The CDR3 here is CASSEVLEAYEQYF. CDR3 in DNA: TGTGCCAGCAGTGAAGTTCTGGAGGCCTACGAGCAGTACTTC.

This clonotype has just a few counts. Relative to the germline gene, one junction end is altered; a read error may explain this. The rearrangement joins TRBV9 to TRBJ2-1; D is tentatively TRBD1 or TRBD2 (5 bases each). CDR3 length: 14 residues. Per the germline V gene, CDR1 is SGDLS and CDR2 is YYNGEE. CDR3 in DNA: TGTGCCAGCAGCGTAGGGGACGGGCAAGGCTCCCCCCTCTTC. Translated: CASSVGDGQGSPLF.

Ten or more counts support this clonotype. This chain joins TRBV20-1 and TRBJ2-7; TRBD2 is a possible D gene (7 bases). Germline values: CDR1 DFQATT, CDR2 SNEGSKA (reference sequence). This CDR3 region has 14 residues. The V gene lost 4 bases and the J gene lost 6 bases, with 19 bases spanning the gap. CDR3 residues: CSATRRGGGSEQYF. CDR3 sequence (DNA): TGCAGTGCTACAAGACGGGGAGGGGGGAGCGAGCAGTACTTC.

The chain carries TRBV5-1 and TRBJ1-1; 8 bases agree with TRBD1. The trim removed 3 bases at V and 5 bases at J, leaving 9 bases unmatched. The CDR3 is 15 residues long. The germline V gene encodes CDR1 SGHRS and CDR2 YFSETQ. CDR3 DNA: TGCGCCAGCAGCTCTAGGGGACAGGTACAGACTGAAGCTTTCTTT. It specifies CASSSRGQVQTEAFF.

This clonotype was counted many times. The V call is TRBV4-1, the J call TRBJ1-6, with D perhaps TRBD1 (5 bases). This CDR3 is 16 amino acids long. In germline, CDR1 is MGHRA, CDR2 YSYEKL. V was pared by 0 bases and J by 6 bases, with 12 bases between. The CDR3 region is CASSQDGRVSNSPLHF. CDR3 sequence (DNA): TGCGCCAGCAGCCAAGATGGCAGGGTATCTAATTCACCCCTCCACTTT.

The sample holds a few counts of this clonotype. The V call is TRBV20-1, the J call TRBJ2-4; D gene unclear. There are 12 residues in the CDR3. V lost 5 bases and J lost 6, with 11 bases in between. Germline V gives CDR1 DFQATT, CDR2 SNEGSKA (reference sequence). The CDR3 sequence is CSAPLDINIQYF. DNA of the CDR3: TGCAGTGCTCCGCTAGATATAAACATTCAGTACTTC.

The gene calls are TRBV20-1 and TRBJ2-7; D tentatively reads TRBD1 or TRBD2 (5 bases each). CDR3 length equals 12 residues. Germline assignment: CDR1 DFQATT and CDR2 SNEGSKA (reference sequence). Trimming left V 2 bases short and J 4 bases short, with 9 bases between. This chain's CDR3 is CSARMGVYEQYF. The DNA for the CDR3 is TGCAGTGCTAGAATGGGGGTATACGAGCAGTACTTC.

The sample holds a few counts of this clonotype. The chain has TRBV30 and TRBJ1-3; 7 bases fit TRBD1. With 8 bases clipped from V and 2 bases from J, the junction kept 9 bases outside the gene matches. Germline V lookup: CDR1 GTSNPN, CDR2 SVGIG (reference sequence). The length of the CDR3 is 14 residues. CDR3 protein: CAGETGTAGNTIYF. CDR3 bases: TGTGCCGGGGAAACCGGGACAGCTGGAAACACCATATATTTT. Based on the CDR3 plus reference TRBV30 and TRBJ1-3, the full variable domain is SQTIHQWPATLVQPVGSPLSLECTVEGTSNPNLYWYRQAAGRGLQLLFYSVGIGQISSEVPQNLSASRPQDRQFILSSKKLLLSDSGFYLCAGETGTAGNTIYFGEGSWLTVV.

The chain recombines TRBV5-1 with TRBJ1-2; D is unresolved. V was trimmed by 1 base and J by 4 bases, leaving 14 bases between them. This CDR3 is built from 15 residues. Germline-derived CDR1 and CDR2 are SGHRS and YFSETQ. The CDR3 DNA reads TGCGCCAGCAGCTTGAATCCGGGCCCGGGCTATGGCTACACCTTC. It is translated as CASSLNPGPGYGYTF.

This chain connects TRBV4-3 to TRBJ2-2; possibly TRBD1 for D (6 bases). The germline CDR1 and CDR2 sequences are LGHNA and YSLEER. The CDR3 is 15 amino acids. The V and J ends lost 0 bases and 3 bases respectively, with 8 bases between them. The CDR3 DNA follows: TGCGCCAGCAGCCAAGACTACAGGGACACCGGGGAGCTGTTTTTT. Protein: CASSQDYRDTGELFF.

This clonotype was recorded many times. The rearrangement links TRBV9 to TRBJ1-3; D is undetermined. Per germline, CDR1 SGDLS and CDR2 YYNGEE. With 4 bases removed from V and 5 bases from J, the gap between germline ends came to 10 bases. CDR3 length: 13 amino acids. CDR3 sequence reads: CASSPTSRNTIYF. The CDR3 nucleotides are TGTGCCAGCAGCCCAACCTCCAGAAACACCATATATTTT.

Ten or more counts support this clonotype. The chain has TRBV3-1 and TRBJ2-3; 12 nucleotides line up with TRBD2. V lost 3 bases and J lost 3; bases outside the gene matches: 7. This CDR3 has 17 residues. Germline CDR1 and CDR2: LGHDT and YNNKEL (reference sequence). The DNA for the CDR3 is TGTGCCAGCAGCCAGGACCTCACTAGCGGGAGGACAGATACGCAGTATTTT. Encoded protein: CASSQDLTSGRTDTQYF.

The genes are TRBV10-3 and TRBJ2-7; the D gene is possibly TRBD2 (5 bases). This CDR3 spans 15 amino acids. V lost 5 bases to trimming and J lost 3 bases, with 17 bases between them. Looked up from germline, CDR1 is ENHRY and CDR2 is SYGVKD. The CDR3 reads CAISPRPTEGYEQYF. The CDR3 DNA follows: TGTGCCATCAGTCCTAGGCCCACCGAGGGCTACGAGCAGTACTTC.

In its sample, this clonotype was seen a few times. A read error may be the cause here, since a much bigger clone is one base away. The V gene is TRBV20-1, the J gene TRBJ2-5; D may correspond to TRBD1 or TRBD2 (5 bases each). Germline CDR1 DFQATT, CDR2 SNEGSKA (reference sequence). The CDR3 covers 15 residues. The CDR3 region has the DNA TGCAGCGGAGACGAAAAGGGACGGGCACAAGAGACCCAGTACTTC. Protein product: CSGDEKGRAQETQYF.

The rearrangement uses TRBV24-1 and TRBJ2-3; D unclear. The CDR3 sequence is 13 residues long. Trimming removed 7 bases at V and 0 bases at J, with 7 bases between. Germline V lookup: CDR1 KGHDR, CDR2 SFDVKD. CDR3 coding DNA: TGTGCCACCAGCCAGTCTAGCACAGATACGCAGTATTTT. It is translated as CATSQSSTDTQYF.

This clonotype was recorded at least ten times. V gene TRBV20-1 combines with J gene TRBJ2-2, with D possibly being TRBD2 (5 bases). This CDR3 is 14 amino acids long. Between the trimmed V and J ends, which lost 4 bases and 2 bases, there was a span of 11 bases. Germline CDR1 and CDR2: DFQATT and SNEGSKA (reference sequence). The CDR3 sequence: CSAITGINTGELFF. CDR3 nucleotides: TGCAGTGCTATTACGGGAATAAACACCGGGGAGCTGTTTTTT.

CDR3 sequence reads: CASSPTVANTEAFF. The CDR3 DNA is TGTGCCAGCAGCCCGACAGTGGCGAACACTGAAGCTTTCTTT. The chain links TRBV3-1 to TRBJ1-1, with D perhaps matching TRBD1 (5 bases). Germline assignment: CDR1 LGHDT and CDR2 YNNKEL (reference sequence). V lost 4 bases and J 1 base, leaving 10 bases between the germline ends. CDR3 length equals 14 residues.

This clonotype has a count of ten or more. The chain combines TRBV6-2 or TRBV6-3 with TRBJ2-1; 15 positions agree with TRBD2. Germline V gene lookup returns CDR1 MNHEY and CDR2 SVGEGT. V lost 4 bases, J lost 7 bases, and 17 bases stayed unmatched. This CDR3 contains 20 residues. CDR3 DNA: TGTGCCAGCAGTTTAACGATTTCACGCAGAGGGACTAGCGGGAGGAATGAGCAGTTCTTC. Protein: CASSLTISRRGTSGRNEQFF.

At least ten counts were recorded for this clonotype. Relative to the germline gene, one junction end is altered; a read error may explain this. The chain links TRBV12-3 or TRBV12-4 to TRBJ1-4; D not resolved. The CDR3 spans 19 residues. The CDR3 loop is CASSFNLRRAAATNEKLFF. The CDR3 DNA reads TGTGCCAGCAGTTTTAACCTCCGTCGGGCAGCTGCAACTAATGAAAAGCTGTTTTTT.

The V and J genes are TRBV6-2 or TRBV6-3 and TRBJ2-5, with unresolved D. Trimming removed 11 bases from V and 4 bases from J, with 23 bases in between. CDR1 and CDR2 (germline): MNHEY, SVGEGT. The CDR3 sequence is 15 residues long. DNA of the CDR3: TGTGCCTCCCCCCCTACAGTCCGGGCATCAGAGACCCAGTACTTC. Amino acids: CASPPTVRASETQYF.

The chain employs TRBV10-2 and TRBJ1-2, with 10 nucleotides matching TRBD1. Germline CDR1 is WSHSY and CDR2 is SAAADI. The junction had 12 bases not matched to a gene; V was cut back by 6 bases and J by 8 bases. CDR3 length: 15 residues. In DNA form, the CDR3 reads TGCGCCAGCAGGACAGGGGGCCGGTCATCGTGGGGCTACACCTTC. Translation gives CASRTGGRSSWGYTF.